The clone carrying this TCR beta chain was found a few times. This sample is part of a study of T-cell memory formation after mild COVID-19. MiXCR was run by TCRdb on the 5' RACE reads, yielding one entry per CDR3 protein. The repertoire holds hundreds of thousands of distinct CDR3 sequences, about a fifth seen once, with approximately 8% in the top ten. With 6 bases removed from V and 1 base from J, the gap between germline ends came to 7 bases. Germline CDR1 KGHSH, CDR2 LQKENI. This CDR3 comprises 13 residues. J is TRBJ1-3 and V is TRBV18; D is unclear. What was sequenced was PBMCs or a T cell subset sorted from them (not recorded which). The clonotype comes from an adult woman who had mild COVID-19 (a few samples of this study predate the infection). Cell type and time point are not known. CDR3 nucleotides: TGTGCCAGCTCTCAACTTTCTGGAAACACCATATATTTT. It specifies CASSQLSGNTIYF. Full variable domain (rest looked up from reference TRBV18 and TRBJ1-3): NAGVMQNPRHLVRRRGQEARLRCSPMKGHSHVYWYRQLPEEGLKFMVYLQKENIIDESGMPKERFSAEFPKEGPSILRIQQVVRGDSAAYFCASSQLSGNTIYFGEGSWLTVV.